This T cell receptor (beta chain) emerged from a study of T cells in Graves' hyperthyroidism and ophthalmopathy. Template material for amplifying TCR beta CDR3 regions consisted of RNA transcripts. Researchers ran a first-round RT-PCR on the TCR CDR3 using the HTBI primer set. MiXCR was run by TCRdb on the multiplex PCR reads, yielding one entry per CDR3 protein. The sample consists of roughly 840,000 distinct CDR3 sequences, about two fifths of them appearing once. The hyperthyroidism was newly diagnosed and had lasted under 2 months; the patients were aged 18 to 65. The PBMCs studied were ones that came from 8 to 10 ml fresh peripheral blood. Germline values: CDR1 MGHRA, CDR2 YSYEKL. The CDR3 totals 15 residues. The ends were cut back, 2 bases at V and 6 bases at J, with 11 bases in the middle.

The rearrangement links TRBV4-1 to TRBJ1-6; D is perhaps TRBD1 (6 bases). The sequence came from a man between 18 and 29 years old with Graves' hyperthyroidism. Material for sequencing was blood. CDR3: CASSQRRTVNSPLHF. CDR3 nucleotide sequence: TGCGCCAGCAGCCAACGCAGGACAGTTAATTCACCCCTCCACTTT.